Shown below are 5 T cell receptor beta chains from a single sample sequenced in a study of T-cell memory formation after mild COVID-19. TCRdb re-called the 5' RACE reads with MiXCR, one entry per CDR3 protein. The sample records some 40,000 distinct CDR3 sequences, 7.3% being singletons. Material: PBMCs or a T cell subset sorted from them (not recorded which). The receptors were sampled from a man between 18 and 29 years old who had mild COVID-19 (a few samples of this study predate the infection). Cell type and time point are not known.

This clonotype has ten or more counts. The V call is TRBV20-1, the J call TRBJ2-3; the D gene is possibly TRBD1 (6 bases). CDR1 DFQATT and CDR2 SNEGSKA come from the germline V gene (reference sequence). The length of the CDR3 is 11 residues. V was shortened by 7 bases and J by 4 bases, with 9 bases between the two germline ends. The CDR3, as DNA: TGCAGTGAAGGGGGACCAGATACGCAGTATTTT. Translated, it gives CSEGGPDTQYF.

This clonotype has more than one count but fewer than ten. The V and J genes are TRBV5-1 and TRBJ1-2; D is possibly TRBD1 (6 bases). The CDR3 spans 16 residues. V was shortened by 4 bases and J by 5 bases, with 21 bases between the two germline ends. Per germline, CDR1 SGHRS and CDR2 YFSETQ. Written as DNA, the CDR3 is TGCGCCAGCAGCCCCGGACAGCCCCAGGGGTATTATGGCTACACCTTC. Protein product: CASSPGQPQGYYGYTF.

This clonotype was observed many times. The J gene is TRBJ2-1, the V gene TRBV7-2; D not resolved. The CDR3 sequence is 18 residues long. Germline V CDR1 and CDR2: SGHTA, FQGNSA. Trimming left V 4 bases short and J 0 bases short, with 19 bases between. The CDR3: CASSSLGGGASSYNEQFF. CDR3 coding DNA: TGTGCCAGCAGCTCTTTGGGTGGCGGCGCGAGCTCCTACAATGAGCAGTTCTTC.

This clonotype occurred many times. The J gene is TRBJ2-7, the V gene TRBV12-3 or TRBV12-4, with TRBD1 matching 8 bases. The CDR3 spans 14 residues. V was pared by 1 base and J by 6 bases, with 5 bases of the junction left unmatched. The chain's CDR3 is CASSLGDRLREQYV. DNA for the CDR3: TGTGCCAGCAGTTTAGGGGACAGGTTGCGCGAGCAGTACGTC.

There are a few counts of this clonotype. This sequence joins TRBV6-2 or TRBV6-3 and TRBJ2-7; D remains ambiguous. CDR1 is MNHEY, CDR2 SVGEGT, per germline. The germline V and J ends were trimmed by 6 bases and 0 bases, with 6 bases remaining between them. The CDR3 loop spans 12 amino acids. The CDR3 loop reads CASSQSSYEQYF. Here the CDR3 DNA reads TGTGCCAGCAGCCAGAGCTCCTACGAGCAGTACTTC.